This TCR beta chain was observed in a study of CXCR3-negative and CXCR3-positive naive CD8 T cells. Definition of naive CD8+ T cells rested on a CD45RO-CCR7+CD27+CD95- profile. Points on this clonotype: Its matching antigen is unknown.

This CDR3 is 16 amino acids long. The germline gives CDR1 SGHTA, CDR2 FQGNSA. With UMI labels, 5' RACE was used to prepare the TRB cDNA libraries. TCRdb re-called the 5' RACE reads, yielding one record per CDR3 amino acid sequence without DNA. The repertoire shows around 110,000 distinct CDR3 sequences; the top ten hold more than 0.3%. Study conclusions and caveats: Memory CD8+ cells showed much lower diversity, while both naive subsets displayed comparably high diversity. The study found more hydrophobic TRB CDR3s in CXCR3-positive naive cells than in CXCR3-negative naive cells.

The chain employs TRBV7-2 and TRBJ2-1; TCRdb gives TRBD1 as the D gene, but with no DNA this cannot be confirmed. The sequenced sample consisted of naive CXCR3+ CD8+ T cells from blood. Noted subset: CD45RO-CCR7+CD27+CD95- naive CD8+ T cells expressing CXCR3 (TNR3+). This TCR was recovered from a human donor in good health. Some clones in this sample may be carry-over from other donors' samples. The CDR3: CASSLPYEGQGNEQFF. Variable domain in full (rest from reference TRBV7-2 and TRBJ2-1): GAGVSQSPSNKVTEKGKDVELRCDPISGHTALYWYRQSLGQGLEFLIYFQGNSAPDKSGLPSDRFSAERTGGSVSTLTIQRTQQEDSAVYLCASSLPYEGQGNEQFFGPGTRLTVL.